The text below deals with one T cell receptor beta chain. This CDR3 fails to terminate in the conserved phenylalanine or tryptophan, so it likely reflects a read error. The data are from a study of tumor and adjacent non-tumor tissue in lung cancer. Germline V gene lookup returns CDR1 MNHEY and CDR2 SVGEGT. There are 13 residues in the CDR3. Three rounds of nested PCR, following a modified ARM-PCR protocol, produced the TCRbeta library. TCRdb passed the multiplex PCR reads through MiXCR, listing each CDR3 protein once. This sample yields 40,000 to 60,000 distinct CDR3 sequences, of which 55% to 65% are seen a single time; 30% belongs to the top ten. The template was RNA from unsorted bulk tissue. The normal lung tissue was taken more than 3 cm from the tumor edge.

The specimen sequenced was distant non-tumor lung tissue. This receptor was obtained from a woman in her 70s with non-small cell lung cancer. V is TRBV6-2 or TRBV6-3 and J is TRBJ2-3; D tentatively reads TRBD1 or TRBD2 (5 bases each). The CDR3 loop reads CASSRDGTNTQYL. CDR3 DNA sequence: TGTGCCAGCAGTCGGGACGGCACAAATACGCAGTATTTA.